These 31 T cell receptor beta chains were sequenced from one sample in a study of shared clonotypes between healthy human individuals. The repertoire was sequenced with immunoSEQ multiplex PCR; TCRdb's copy has only in-frame clones and lacks some. The sample has about 1.5 million clones, around 95% seen once. Source material: naive CD4+ T cells sorted from blood. The subset: CD45RA+ positively selected. The source of these receptors is a man aged 25-45 years in good health.

The DNA for the CDR3 is TGTGCCAGCTCACCAACGGGTCCTAATCAGCCCCAGCATTTT. Its translation is CASSPTGPNQPQHF. The J gene is TRBJ1-5, the V gene TRBV18; D not resolved. Trimming took 2 bases from V and 4 from J, leaving 9 bases between them. This CDR3 comprises 14 residues. Looked up from germline, CDR1 is KGHSH and CDR2 is LQKENI.

The rearrangement uses TRBV10-2 and TRBJ2-7; 14 bases agree with TRBD2. V was pared by 2 bases and J by 7 bases, with 7 bases of the junction left unmatched. The CDR3 loop spans 16 amino acids. The germline V gene encodes CDR1 WSHSY and CDR2 SAAADI. The CDR3 region is CASSEPGLAGAYEQYF. In nucleotides, the CDR3 is TGCGCCAGCAGTGAGCCGGGACTAGCGGGAGCGTATGAGCAGTACTTC.

The chain combines TRBV15 with TRBJ2-7, with 8 bases matching TRBD1. The CDR3 is 15 amino acids. Germline V gene sequence: CDR1 LNHNV, CDR2 YYDKDF (reference sequence). The V gene end was trimmed by 5 bases and the J gene end by 1 base; junction bases not matched to a gene: 7. CDR3 nucleotides: TGTGCCACCAGCCCCGGGACAGGCTCGTCCTACGAGCAGTACTTC. Translation: CATSPGTGSSYEQYF.

This clone was observed a few times. Different DNA sequences within this sample yield the same CDR3. This rearrangement joins TRBV5-1 to TRBJ2-3; D is undetermined. The CDR3 totals 12 residues. Trimming left V 4 bases short and J 2 bases short, with 5 bases between. The germline gives CDR1 SGHRS, CDR2 YFSETQ. The CDR3 DNA follows: TGCGCCAGCAGCCTGAACACAGATACGCAGTATTTT. Protein product: CASSLNTDTQYF.

This clone has just one count. The V call is TRBV6-5, the J call TRBJ2-7; D is uncertain. Per the germline V gene, CDR1 is MNHEY and CDR2 is SVGAGI. V shed 6 bases and J shed 11 bases, with 20 bases lying between them. The CDR3 has 13 residues. For the CDR3, the DNA is TGTGCCAGCAGGCGGCAAGTTCGAGATGGAGAGTACTTC. This gives the protein CASRRQVRDGEYF.

This clone has just one count. The rearrangement uses TRBV28 and TRBJ2-1, with 7 bases fitting TRBD1. The junction had 6 bases not matched to a gene; V was cut back by 4 bases and J by 0 bases. Germline assignment: CDR1 MDHEN and CDR2 SYDVKM. This CDR3 has 16 amino acids. The chain's CDR3 is CASSSKTGSSYNEQFF. CDR3 bases: TGTGCCAGCAGTTCAAAGACAGGGAGCTCCTACAATGAGCAGTTCTTC.

The chain's CDR3 is CASMETGRLGPQHF. CDR3 in DNA: TGTGCCAGCATGGAGACAGGCCGACTAGGGCCCCAGCATTTT. This rearrangement joins TRBV6-5 to TRBJ1-5, with D possibly matching TRBD1 (6 bases). With 7 bases removed from V and 9 bases from J, the gap between germline ends came to 19 bases. From germline, CDR1 is MNHEY and CDR2 SVGAGI. This CDR3 contains 14 residues.

This chain uses TRBV27 with TRBJ1-1, with a possible D match to TRBD1 (6 bases). V was shortened by 4 bases and J by 2 bases, with 17 bases between the two germline ends. Germline loops: CDR1 MNHEY, CDR2 SMNVEV (reference sequence). This CDR3 has 16 residues. The CDR3 DNA reads TGTGCCAGCAGTTGGGCGGGGGCTGGGGGAAACACTGAAGCTTTCTTT. Translated, it gives CASSWAGAGGNTEAFF.

This clone showed up just once. This chain connects TRBV18 to TRBJ2-7; D is unclear. The V end was cut by 2 bases, the J end by 7 bases, with 9 bases between. The germline V gene has CDR1 KGHSH and CDR2 LQKENI. CDR3 size: 12 residues. The CDR3 nucleotides read TGTGCCAGCTCACCAAATCTCCATGAGCAGTACTTC. As protein: CASSPNLHEQYF.

The genes are TRBV28 and TRBJ2-3, with D possibly being TRBD2 (6 bases). V shed 6 bases and J shed 0 bases, with 10 bases lying between them. The CDR3 is 14 residues long. CDR1 MDHEN and CDR2 SYDVKM come from the germline V gene. The CDR3 DNA reads as TGTGCCAGCAGCCGAGCGGGTAGCACAGATACGCAGTATTTT. The encoded protein is CASSRAGSTDTQYF.

The V gene is TRBV9, the J gene TRBJ2-1, with D uncertain. CDR1 and CDR2 (germline): SGDLS, YYNGEE. There are 15 residues in the CDR3. Trimming left V 0 bases short and J 0 bases short, with 7 bases between. The CDR3 coding sequence is TGTGCCAGCAGCGTAGCTTCCTTCTCCTACAATGAGCAGTTCTTC. This encodes CASSVASFSYNEQFF.

The gene calls are TRBV28 and TRBJ1-3; D remains unclear. The CDR3 extends over 14 amino acids. Germline V lookup: CDR1 MDHEN, CDR2 SYDVKM. Trimming removed 3 bases from V and 0 bases from J, with 6 bases in between. CDR3 sequence reads: CASSFQHSGNTIYF. The DNA for the CDR3 is TGTGCCAGCAGTTTTCAACACTCTGGAAACACCATATATTTT.

The chain has TRBV15 and TRBJ2-7; 9 bases are shared with TRBD1. The CDR3 has 18 amino acids. Looked up from germline, CDR1 is LNHNV and CDR2 is YYDKDF (reference sequence). Trimming removed 2 bases from V and 4 bases from J; junction bases left unmatched: 15. CDR3 loop: CATSRLGFSGQGSYEQYF. CDR3 DNA: TGTGCCACCAGCAGACTGGGCTTTTCCGGACAGGGGTCGTACGAGCAGTACTTC.

About this clone: Distinct nucleotide sequences in the sample also encode this CDR3. The chain has TRBV18 and TRBJ2-1; D remains ambiguous. Germline CDR1 reads KGHSH; CDR2 reads LQKENI. V gave up 6 bases and J gave up 6 bases, with 6 bases separating them. This CDR3 has 11 amino acids. In DNA form, the CDR3 reads TGTGCCAGCTCGCCCCGCAATGAGCAGTTCTTC. It specifies CASSPRNEQFF.

The CDR3 loop is CASRFRDTTEAFF. Here the CDR3 DNA reads TGTGCCAGCAGGTTCCGGGACACCACTGAAGCTTTCTTT. The V and J genes are TRBV2 and TRBJ1-1; TRBD1 might be the D (6 bases). The CDR3 totals 13 residues. In germline, CDR1 is SNHLY, CDR2 FYNNEI. Trimming pared 6 bases from V and 4 bases from J, leaving 12 bases between.

This chain links TRBV9 with TRBJ2-1, with 9 bases identical to TRBD2. Germline trimming cut 4 bases from V and 9 bases from J; bases unmatched to any gene: 14. CDR1 and CDR2 from the germline V gene are SGDLS and YYNGEE. This CDR3 contains 16 residues. As DNA, the CDR3 is TGTGCCAGCAGCCCCCGGGGTAGCGGGAGTAAAAGTGAGCAGTTCTTC. Translated: CASSPRGSGSKSEQFF.

The CDR3 here is CASRLPGQGARTGELFF. Here the CDR3 DNA reads TGTGCCAGCAGACTGCCGGGACAGGGGGCGCGAACCGGGGAGCTGTTTTTT. The chain carries TRBV28 and TRBJ2-2; 12 bases fit TRBD1. The CDR3 has 17 amino acids. Germline trimming cut 6 bases from V and 5 bases from J; bases unmatched to any gene: 10. Germline loops: CDR1 MDHEN, CDR2 SYDVKM.

This sequence joins TRBV21-1 and TRBJ1-2. TRBV21-1 is noted as a pseudogene. The CDR3 is 20 amino acids. CDR3: CASSRPGGTDPSLFESGYTF. The CDR3 DNA follows: TGTGCCAGCAGCCGGCCGGGCGGGACGGATCCCTCCCTCTTTGAGTCTGGCTACACCTTC.

The rearrangement uses TRBV27 and TRBJ2-7; TRBD2 aligns across 13 bases. CDR1 is MNHEY, CDR2 SMNVEV, per germline (reference sequence). The CDR3 runs 20 residues. V dropped 0 bases and J dropped 5; count of bases not matched to a gene: 16. CDR3 in amino acids: CASSLSPGLAGESHPDEQYF. The CDR3 bases are TGTGCCAGCAGTTTATCCCCCGGACTAGCGGGAGAATCCCACCCGGACGAGCAGTACTTC.

CDR3 nucleotides: TGTGCCAGCAGTGAAATTAGGGGGCGCGGTACTGGGGCCAACGTCCTGACTTTC. Translating gives CASSEIRGRGTGANVLTF. The V and J genes are TRBV2 and TRBJ2-6; 7 bases agree with TRBD1. In germline, CDR1 is SNHLY, CDR2 FYNNEI. Losses at the gene ends were 2 bases for V and 2 bases for J; bases not matched to a gene: 9. The CDR3 covers 18 residues.

This rearrangement joins TRBV2 to TRBJ2-7; D gene ambiguous. This CDR3 comprises 15 residues. V lost 3 bases and J lost 0, with 12 bases in between. CDR1 and CDR2 from the germline V gene are SNHLY and FYNNEI. CDR3 sequence (DNA): TGTGCCAGCAGTGATCTCTCCCCACTCTCCTACGAGCAGTACTTC. Protein sequence: CASSDLSPLSYEQYF.

V and J are TRBV4-1 and TRBJ2-6; D is unresolved. Germline CDR1 and CDR2: MGHRA and YSYEKL. The ends were cut back, 4 bases at V and 4 bases at J, with 11 bases in the middle. The CDR3 extends over 15 amino acids. CDR3: CASSPTVLGANVLTF. The CDR3 DNA reads as TGCGCCAGCAGCCCCACGGTCCTGGGGGCCAACGTCCTGACTTTC.

The sample holds a few counts of this clone. The J gene is TRBJ1-5, the V gene TRBV28, with 9 positions matching TRBD1. CDR3 length: 14 amino acids. Trimming removed 7 bases from V and 7 bases from J; junction bases left unmatched: 8. CDR1 is MDHEN and CDR2 is SYDVKM in the germline V gene. The CDR3 loop is CASTLTGGGQPQHF. The CDR3 nucleotides are TGTGCCAGCACCCTGACAGGGGGAGGACAGCCCCAGCATTTT.

The CDR3 loop reads CASSLLDTQYF. The DNA for the CDR3 is TGTGCCAGCAGCTTGCTAGATACGCAGTATTTT. The chain uses TRBV5-5 and TRBJ2-3, with D unclear. The CDR3 is made up of 11 amino acids. V dropped 1 base and J dropped 5 bases, with 2 bases sitting between them. CDR1 SGHKS and CDR2 YYEKEE come from the germline V gene (reference sequence).

The chain links TRBV19 to TRBJ2-7, with 7 bases aligning to TRBD2. The CDR3 is 15 residues long. V was clipped by 3 bases and J by 4 bases; unmatched bases: 9. The germline V gene has CDR1 LNHDA and CDR2 SQIVND (reference sequence). This chain's CDR3 is CASSIEGGVAYEQYF. The CDR3 nucleotides are TGTGCCAGTAGTATCGAGGGAGGGGTTGCGTACGAGCAGTACTTC.

This chain joins TRBV10-1 and TRBJ1-3; D unclear. CDR1 is WNHNN and CDR2 is SYGVQD in the germline V gene (reference sequence). This CDR3 is built from 15 residues. Deletions cut 6 bases from V and 0 bases from J, with 12 bases between. The CDR3 DNA reads as TGCGCCAGCAGCCCCGGGAGCGGCTCTGGAAACACCATATATTTT. Its translation is CASSPGSGSGNTIYF.

The chain combines TRBV15 with TRBJ1-4; D is undetermined. Trimming removed 5 bases from V and 0 bases from J, with 7 bases in between. The CDR3 extends over 14 amino acids. Germline CDR1 and CDR2: LNHNV and YYDKDF (reference sequence). The CDR3 protein is CATSVHPTNEKLFF. CDR3 bases: TGTGCCACCAGCGTCCATCCAACTAATGAAAAACTGTTTTTT.

V gene TRBV7-6 combines with J gene TRBJ2-7, with D unresolved. With 0 bases removed from V and 0 bases from J, the gap between germline ends came to 3 bases. The germline V gene encodes CDR1 SGHVS and CDR2 FNYEAQ. CDR3 length equals 13 residues. The CDR3 protein is CASSLADSYEQYF. The CDR3 region has the DNA TGTGCCAGCAGCTTAGCAGACTCCTACGAGCAGTACTTC.

V is TRBV7-9 and J is TRBJ2-5; possible D gene TRBD2, 5 bases. The germline CDR1 and CDR2 sequences are SEHNR and FQNEAQ (reference sequence). V shed 5 bases and J shed 9 bases, with 19 bases lying between them. The CDR3 consists of 14 residues. The CDR3 bases are TGTGCCAGCAGCCCCTCTGGCGGCCCAGCGGCCCAGTACTTC. This translates into CASSPSGGPAAQYF.

With respect to this clone: The sample holds other DNA sequences that translate to the same CDR3. The V and J genes are TRBV20-1 and TRBJ1-1; D ambiguous. Germline CDR1 is DFQATT and CDR2 is SNEGSKA (reference sequence). This CDR3 contains 11 residues. V was clipped by 5 bases and J by 1 base, with 5 bases between them. CDR3 nucleotide sequence: TGCAGTGCTCGGGGGAACACTGAAGCTTTCTTT. The encoded protein is CSARGNTEAFF.

This chain joins TRBV5-1 and TRBJ2-7; D is perhaps TRBD2 (6 bases). Trimming stripped 1 base from V and 5 bases from J, with 13 bases between. Germline V gene data show CDR1 as SGHRS and CDR2 as YFSETQ. CDR3 length: 14 residues. The CDR3 bases are TGCGCCAGCAGCTTGACCTATTGGGGGGACGAGCAGTACTTC. Protein sequence: CASSLTYWGDEQYF.